This TCR beta chain comes out of a study of identical twins. MiXCR, applied by TCRdb to the 5' RACE reads, yields one record per CDR3 protein. The table has around 650,000 distinct CDR3 sequences, around 7.4% seen once. CDR3 length: 16 amino acids. The ends were cut back, 1 base at V and 2 bases at J, with 11 bases in the middle. Germline V gene lookup returns CDR1 KGHDR and CDR2 SFDVKD. This clonotype was seen at least ten times. These data also featured in a second study, about yellow fever vaccine responses in identical twins.

Sequenced material: PBMCs. The J gene is TRBJ2-1, the V gene TRBV24-1, with D perhaps matching TRBD2 (6 bases). The TCR originated in a woman in her late teens or twenties in good health. The CDR3 loop is CATSDFGGNAYNEQFF. CDR3 nucleotides: TGTGCCACCAGTGATTTTGGCGGGAACGCCTACAATGAGCAGTTCTTC.